These 5 T cell receptor beta chains came from one sample sequenced in a study of T cells in narcolepsy (dated by TCRdb to the late 2010s). Library preparation employed the immunoSEQ multiplex PCR assay. Sourced from immuneACCESS, this table was stored by TCRdb with only in-frame sequences that have V and J called. A share of the clones is absent; for the studies checked, an unresolved V gene accounts for under half, and the remainder has no known explanation. The sample table shows about 22,000 clones, and about 86% are seen once. The ten largest clones take up 4% to 4.5% of the sample. Sequences were obtained from memory (CD45RA-) CD4+ T cells from blood. The cell subset or site label, read with the paper, signifies: memory T cells sorted ex vivo from peripheral blood. The receptor set was obtained from a human donor in good health.

V usage is TRBV6-6 and J usage is TRBJ2-4; tentatively, D is TRBD1 (8 bases). V lost 3 bases to trimming and J lost 6 bases, with 15 bases between them. Germline V gene data show CDR1 as MNHNY and CDR2 as SVGAGI (reference sequence). CDR3 length: 15 residues. The CDR3 sequence: CASSYSTGEGNIQYF. DNA of the CDR3: TGTGCCAGCAGTTATTCGACAGGGGAGGGAAACATTCAGTACTTC.

This clone has just a few counts. This CDR3 reads CSVAVPEAFF. The CDR3 coding sequence is TGCAGCGTTGCGGTTCCTGAAGCTTTCTTT. The chain combines TRBV29-1 with TRBJ1-1; no clear D. Germline assignment: CDR1 SQVTM and CDR2 ANQGSEA. V gave up 4 bases and J gave up 6 bases, with 6 bases separating them. The CDR3 runs 10 residues.

The chain uses TRBV6-1 and TRBJ1-4; D gene uncertain. Germline loops: CDR1 MNHNS, CDR2 SASEGT. The CDR3 totals 14 residues. Trimming pared 5 bases from V and 8 bases from J, leaving 15 bases between. The CDR3 region has the DNA TGTGCCAGCAGTTATGGGCCACGTGGCGAAAAACTGTTTTTT. Translation gives CASSYGPRGEKLFF.

V usage is TRBV14 and J usage is TRBJ1-2; D not certain. The V end lost 0 bases, the J end lost 4 bases, and 6 bases lay between the germline ends. The CDR3 has 13 residues. CDR1 is SGHDN, CDR2 FVKESK, per germline. CDR3 amino acids: CASSQDVGYGYTF. CDR3 bases: TGTGCCAGCAGCCAAGATGTAGGCTATGGCTACACCTTC.

The genes are TRBV6-5 and TRBJ1-2; TRBD1 aligns across 7 bases. V shed 6 bases and J 0 bases; nucleotides not matched to a gene: 4. The germline CDR1 and CDR2 sequences are MNHEY and SVGAGI. The CDR3 runs to 14 residues. Here the CDR3 DNA reads TGTGCCAGCAGCCTGACAGGGACTAACTATGGCTACACCTTC. Encoded protein: CASSLTGTNYGYTF.